Following are 25 T cell receptor beta chains from one sample sequenced in a study of metastatic and nonmetastatic thyroid tumors (dated by TCRdb to 2019 to 2021). No treatment had been received by any patient before thyroid surgery. Receptor libraries were prepared by PCR. For sequencing, an Illumina HiSeq 4000 was employed. Using fastp at Q25 and MiXCR, TCRdb reprocessed the public reads and kept productive beta chains. This sample lists about 40,000 clones; 15% to 20% were detected once. The top ten constitute 3.8% of the sample. Sequencing was carried out using blood. The receptors were gathered from a female donor with papillary thyroid cancer or a benign thyroid nodule (not recorded which). Some clones in this sample may be carry-over from other donors' samples.

At least ten counts were recorded for this clone. The chain recombines TRBV5-6 with TRBJ1-1; 7 nucleotides align to TRBD1. CDR3 length: 13 residues. The V gene end was trimmed by 2 bases and the J gene end by 3 bases; junction bases not matched to a gene: 1. The germline V gene has CDR1 SGHDT and CDR2 YYEEEE. The CDR3 DNA is TGTGCCAGCAGCTTCGGGACAGACACTGAAGCTTTCTTT. Its translation is CASSFGTDTEAFF.

This clone was counted at least ten times. The gene calls are TRBV24-1 and TRBJ1-5; 8 nucleotides align to TRBD1. This CDR3 has 14 residues. The trim removed 4 bases at V and 4 bases at J, leaving 2 bases unmatched. CDR1 KGHDR and CDR2 SFDVKD come from the germline V gene. Here the CDR3 DNA reads TGTGCCACCAGTGACCACAGGGGGAATCAGCCCCAGCATTTT. Its protein is CATSDHRGNQPQHF.

The table lists this clone with many counts. The chain is built from TRBV30 and TRBJ1-6; 9 bases match TRBD1. CDR3 length: 16 residues. Unmatched junction bases numbered 3, after V lost 3 bases and J lost 0 bases. Looked up from germline, CDR1 is GTSNPN and CDR2 is SVGIG (reference sequence). The chain's CDR3 is CAWSGTGSSYNSPLHF. The CDR3 DNA is TGTGCCTGGAGCGGGACAGGGAGCTCCTATAATTCACCCCTCCACTTT.

The chain carries TRBV9 and TRBJ1-3; D remains ambiguous. The CDR3 length is 12 residues. V was clipped by 6 bases and J by 3 bases, with 7 bases between them. The germline V gene has CDR1 SGDLS and CDR2 YYNGEE. The CDR3: CASIRGGNTIYF. The CDR3 nucleotides are TGTGCCAGCATTCGGGGTGGAAACACCATATATTTT.

This clone was recorded at least ten times. This chain connects TRBV9 to TRBJ1-1; maybe TRBD1 (6 bases). Germline-derived CDR1 and CDR2 are SGDLS and YYNGEE. CDR3 length equals 14 residues. V lost 2 bases, J lost 3 bases, and 11 bases lay in between. This CDR3 reads CASSVTGTHTEAFF. CDR3 sequence (DNA): TGTGCCAGCAGCGTCACAGGGACGCACACTGAAGCTTTCTTT.

On this clone itself: This may be a read error: a much more frequent sequence differs by one nucleotide. The chain links TRBV5-6 to TRBJ2-7, with unresolved D. This CDR3 has 11 amino acids. Germline CDR1 and CDR2: SGHDT and YYEEEE. Trimming left V 2 bases short and J 6 bases short, with 6 bases between. In DNA, the CDR3 is TGTGCCAGCAGCTTTGGTCCCGAGCAGTACTTC. This sequence encodes CASSFGPEQYF.

In this sample, this clone turned up many times. The genes are TRBV6-1 and TRBJ2-1, with unresolved D. The germline V gene has CDR1 MNHNS and CDR2 SASEGT. The CDR3 is 11 amino acids. The ends were cut back, 5 bases at V and 8 bases at J, with 7 bases in the middle. The CDR3 spells CASSTGDEQFF. The CDR3 nucleotides are TGTGCCAGCAGTACTGGGGATGAGCAGTTCTTC.

Ten or more counts support this clone. The chain joins TRBV20-1 to TRBJ2-7, with 10 bases identical to TRBD2. CDR3 length: 14 residues. Germline loops: CDR1 DFQATT, CDR2 SNEGSKA (reference sequence). V lost 5 bases to trimming and J lost 2 bases; unmatched junction nucleotides: 6. CDR3 in DNA: TGCAGTGCTTTTGGGACTAGCGAAACCTACGAGCAGTACTTC. Its protein product is CSAFGTSETYEQYF.

The V call is TRBV20-1, the J call TRBJ2-1, with 14 bases that match TRBD2. There are 17 residues in the CDR3. The germline V gene encodes CDR1 DFQATT and CDR2 SNEGSKA (reference sequence). V lost 2 bases, J lost 10 bases, and 13 bases stayed unmatched. The chain's CDR3 is CSARPTSGGAILREQFF. In nucleotides, the CDR3 is TGCAGTGCTAGACCGACTAGCGGGGGGGCCATCCTCAGGGAGCAGTTCTTC.

This clone was counted at least ten times. The rearrangement links TRBV10-2 to TRBJ2-7; D is unclear. Trimming took 7 bases from V and 2 from J, leaving 18 bases between them. The CDR3 loop spans 15 amino acids. CDR1 is WSHSY and CDR2 is SAAADI in the germline V gene. The CDR3 protein is CASIEPAGSTYEQYF. The CDR3 DNA follows: TGCGCCAGCATAGAACCCGCCGGGTCGACCTACGAGCAGTACTTC.

This clone has ten or more counts. V gene TRBV20-1 combines with J gene TRBJ2-1, with D possibly TRBD1 on 5 matching bases. The CDR3 extends over 15 amino acids. Per germline, CDR1 DFQATT and CDR2 SNEGSKA (reference sequence). V lost 3 bases to trimming and J lost 7 bases, with 19 bases between them. CDR3 DNA: TGCAGTGCTAGTCCAGGACACCGAATGGGGAATGAGCAGTTCTTC. This translates into CSASPGHRMGNEQFF.

The table lists this clone with many counts. The V call is TRBV4-1, the J call TRBJ2-2, with 9 nucleotides matching TRBD2. CDR1 MGHRA and CDR2 YSYEKL come from the germline V gene. Trimming removed 6 bases from V and 8 bases from J; junction bases left unmatched: 1. CDR3 length equals 12 residues. This chain's CDR3 is CASSAGGGELFF. DNA for the CDR3: TGCGCCAGCAGTGCGGGAGGGGGGGAGCTGTTTTTT.

This clone was recorded at least ten times. The genes are TRBV19 and TRBJ2-5; D uncertain. The V gene lost 3 bases and the J gene lost 1 base, with 9 bases spanning the gap. CDR1 and CDR2 from the germline V gene are LNHDA and SQIVND (reference sequence). CDR3 size: 14 residues. This CDR3 is CASSIGQIQETQYF. The CDR3 region has the DNA TGTGCCAGTAGTATTGGGCAGATCCAAGAGACCCAGTACTTC.

This sequence joins TRBV20-1 and TRBJ2-7; D possibly corresponds to TRBD2 (5 bases). Germline loops: CDR1 DFQATT, CDR2 SNEGSKA (reference sequence). The CDR3 has 12 residues. V was clipped by 6 bases and J by 5 bases, with 14 bases between them. CDR3 residues: CSARSGSDEQYF. As DNA, the CDR3 is TGCAGTGCCCGAAGTGGGAGTGACGAGCAGTACTTC.

This clone was counted a few times. Just one base apart from a much larger clone, this may be a read error. The V gene is TRBV7-3, the J gene TRBJ1-1; D is unresolved. The germline gives CDR1 SGHTA, CDR2 FQGTGA. CDR3 length equals 14 residues. CDR3 bases: TGTGCCAGCAGCTTAAAACAGAAGAACACTGGAGCTTTCTTT. Encoded protein: CASSLKQKNTGAFF.

The chain carries TRBV11-2 and TRBJ2-3, with 12 bases identical to TRBD2. J lost 3 bases, V lost 3 bases, and 1 base had no gene match. Germline V gene data show CDR1 as SGHAT and CDR2 as FQNNGV. CDR3 length: 15 amino acids. The CDR3: CASSFGLAGTDTQYF. The CDR3, as DNA: TGTGCCAGCAGCTTCGGACTAGCGGGAACAGATACGCAGTATTTT.

This clone was seen at least ten times. This chain uses TRBV6-4 with TRBJ2-1; 9 positions match TRBD2. Germline V gene sequence: CDR1 MRHNA, CDR2 SNTAGT. This CDR3 comprises 16 residues. J lost 7 bases, V lost 2 bases, and 9 bases had no gene match. CDR3 protein: CASSDGVAGDFNEQFF. In nucleotides, the CDR3 is TGTGCCAGCAGTGACGGGGTAGCGGGGGATTTTAATGAGCAGTTCTTC.

This clone occurred many times. The CDR3 loop is CASSLGGSPNYGYTF. The CDR3 DNA reads as TGCGCCAGCAGCTTAGGGGGCAGTCCTAACTATGGCTACACCTTC. This sequence joins TRBV5-1 and TRBJ1-2; 7 positions agree with TRBD1. Trimming took 2 bases from V and 0 from J; bases not matched to a gene: 4. This CDR3 is built from 15 residues. Germline V gene sequence: CDR1 SGHRS, CDR2 YFSETQ.

The rearrangement links TRBV13 to TRBJ2-3; 13 bases agree with TRBD2. The V gene's germline CDR1 is PRHDT and CDR2 FYEKMQ (reference sequence). The CDR3 extends over 18 amino acids. The V gene end was trimmed by 3 bases and the J gene end by 1 base; junction bases not matched to a gene: 7. CDR3: CASSFTSGGALGTDTQYF. CDR3 sequence (DNA): TGTGCCAGCAGCTTTACTAGCGGGGGGGCTCTCGGCACAGATACGCAGTATTTT.

This rearrangement joins TRBV6-4 to TRBJ2-5; a weak D match, TRBD2 (6 bases). Germline V gives CDR1 MRHNA, CDR2 SNTAGT. The CDR3 sequence is 14 residues long. Trimming pared 5 bases from V and 1 base from J, leaving 11 bases between. CDR3 amino acids: CASSLTGVQETQYF. The CDR3 DNA is TGTGCCAGCAGTCTCACGGGGGTCCAAGAGACCCAGTACTTC.

This clone was counted at least ten times. The V gene is TRBV3-1, the J gene TRBJ1-5; D is possibly TRBD1 (5 bases). Germline lookup yields CDR1 LGHDT and CDR2 YNNKEL (reference sequence). The CDR3 is 16 amino acids. V dropped 0 bases and J dropped 2 bases, with 11 bases sitting between them. DNA of the CDR3: TGTGCCAGCAGCCAAGATGGGGGAAGGGGCAATCAGCCCCAGCATTTT. It codes for CASSQDGGRGNQPQHF.

This chain uses TRBV5-1 with TRBJ2-7; 9 bases match TRBD1. The CDR3 is 15 amino acids. Trimming took 3 bases from V and 4 from J; bases not matched to a gene: 8. The germline V gene has CDR1 SGHRS and CDR2 YFSETQ. CDR3 nucleotide sequence: TGCGCCAGCAGCTATTCCGGGACAGGGCTTTACGAGCAGTACTTC. The encoded protein is CASSYSGTGLYEQYF.

This clone was detected once. A junction boundary mismatches the germline segment, possibly from a read error. The rearrangement joins TRBV20-1 to TRBJ2-7; 10 bases are a match to TRBD1. This CDR3 is built from 14 residues. Germline V lookup: CDR1 DFQATT, CDR2 SNEGSKA (reference sequence). As DNA, the CDR3 is TGCAGTGCTAGGAATAGACAGGGGGCCTACGAGAAGTACTTC. Protein: CSARNRQGAYEKYF.

This clone was observed at least ten times. The chain employs TRBV28 and TRBJ1-5; the match to TRBD1 covers 10 bases. Germline-derived CDR1 and CDR2 are MDHEN and SYDVKM. The CDR3 loop spans 14 amino acids. Trimming at V came to 3 bases and at J to 7 bases, leaving 3 bases not matched to a gene. The DNA of the CDR3 is TGTGCCAGCAGTTTCGGGACAGGGGCCCAGCCCCAGCATTTT. Translated, it gives CASSFGTGAQPQHF.

In this sample, this clone turned up many times. This chain uses TRBV12-3 or TRBV12-4 with TRBJ2-2; TRBD1 matches 10 bases. CDR3 length equals 16 residues. V trimming: 7 bases; J trimming: 7 bases; junction bases outside the gene matches: 12. The chain's CDR3 is CASILTGTGAIGELFF. The CDR3 nucleotides read TGTGCCAGCATCCTCACAGGGACAGGGGCCATCGGGGAGCTGTTTTTT.